These 25 T cell receptor beta chains originate from one sample sequenced in a study of human T cells and chemical hapten exposure. Stated time point: patch test 2, 6 weeks after DPC sensitization. Treatment in this sample: therapeutic diphenylcyclopropenone sensitization with weekly scalp DPC. TCRdb analysed the RACE reads with MiXCR anew, one entry per CDR3 protein. Of about 73,000 distinct CDR3 sequences in the sample, roughly 8.5% were seen once. The sample in question was whole blood, obtained in connection with sensitization to the hapten diphenylcyclopropenone (DPC). The source of these receptors is a woman aged 45-60 years with alopecia areata. Some clones in this sample may be carry-over from other donors' samples.

The genes are TRBV28 and TRBJ1-1, with D unresolved. CDR1 is MDHEN and CDR2 is SYDVKM in the germline V gene. CDR3 length: 13 residues. V was clipped by 8 bases and J by 0 bases, with 10 bases between them. The CDR3 region has the DNA TGTGCCAGCGGGGTGGGAATGAACACTGAAGCTTTCTTT. The encoded protein is CASGVGMNTEAFF.

This clonotype has at least ten counts. The chain recombines TRBV4-1 with TRBJ1-1, with D tentatively TRBD1 (5 bases). CDR1 and CDR2 (germline): MGHRA, YSYEKL. The V end was cut by 1 base, the J end by 4 bases, with 13 bases between. The CDR3 loop spans 15 amino acids. This CDR3 reads CASSQGQGGGTEAFF. The CDR3 bases are TGCGCCAGCAGCCAAGGCCAGGGAGGTGGCACTGAAGCTTTCTTT.

A few counts support this clonotype. CDR3 DNA: TGTGCCAGCAGCCTCCTCCGCAGCGGGGCTCTCTACAATGAGCAGTTCTTC. Protein: CASSLLRSGALYNEQFF. The rearrangement uses TRBV7-2 and TRBJ2-1; 7 bases map to TRBD2. This CDR3 is built from 17 residues. Germline-derived CDR1 and CDR2 are SGHTA and FQGNSA. The V and J ends lost 5 bases and 3 bases, in that order; junction bases with no gene match: 13.

Comment on this clonotype: The junction differs from germline at one of its ends, possibly a read error. The chain has TRBV20-1 and TRBJ1-5, with 8 bases that match TRBD1. Looked up from germline, CDR1 is DFQATT and CDR2 is SNEGSKA (reference sequence). The CDR3 runs 15 residues. The CDR3 loop is CSASAGDRINQPQNF. DNA for the CDR3: TGCAGTGCTAGCGCTGGGGACAGGATAAATCAGCCCCAGAATTTT.

As DNA, the CDR3 is TGCGCCAGCAGCCAAGTCCAGGGTAGGGACGAGCAGTACTTC. Amino acids: CASSQVQGRDEQYF. V usage is TRBV4-1 and J usage is TRBJ2-7, with a weak D call TRBD1 (5 bases). Trimming left V 1 base short and J 5 bases short, with 12 bases between. Germline-derived CDR1 and CDR2 are MGHRA and YSYEKL. This CDR3 region has 14 residues.

This clonotype was seen more than once but under ten times. V is TRBV12-3 or TRBV12-4 and J is TRBJ1-1; weak D call: TRBD1 (6 bases). Trimming pared 7 bases from V and 7 bases from J, leaving 10 bases between. There are 11 residues in the CDR3. The CDR3 region is CASTRGSEAFF. DNA of the CDR3: TGTGCCAGCACCAGGGGCAGTGAAGCTTTCTTT.

This chain links TRBV20-1 with TRBJ1-4; tentatively, D is TRBD1 (6 bases). CDR1 and CDR2 (germline): DFQATT, SNEGSKA (reference sequence). The CDR3 is 14 residues long. Trimming took off 5 bases at V and 5 bases at J, with 15 bases between the two ends. In nucleotides, the CDR3 is TGCAGTGCTTCGGAGGGGGGTTCCAATGAAAAACTGTTTTTT. It specifies CSASEGGSNEKLFF.

At least ten counts were recorded for this clonotype. The rearrangement links TRBV29-1 to TRBJ1-1, with 7 bases fitting TRBD1. CDR1 and CDR2 (germline): SQVTM, ANQGSEA. The CDR3 runs to 11 residues. The trim removed 5 bases at V and 5 bases at J, leaving 2 bases unmatched. The CDR3 bases are TGCAGCGTTCAACAGGGGACTGAAGCTTTCTTT. Translation: CSVQQGTEAFF.

This clonotype was seen only a few times. The chain employs TRBV10-2 and TRBJ1-5; 9 positions agree with TRBD1. The length of the CDR3 is 15 residues. CDR1 and CDR2 from the germline V gene are WSHSY and SAAADI. With V trimmed by 4 bases and J by 2 bases, 3 bases remained unmatched. The CDR3 sequence is CASSGDRVGNQPQHF. As DNA, the CDR3 is TGCGCCAGCAGTGGGGACAGGGTGGGCAATCAGCCCCAGCATTTT.

This clonotype was seen repeatedly, ten times or more. The chain recombines TRBV3-1 with TRBJ1-1; D is ambiguous. The germline V and J ends were trimmed by 4 bases and 3 bases, with 9 bases remaining between them. Germline V gene data show CDR1 as LGHDT and CDR2 as YNNKEL (reference sequence). The CDR3 runs to 13 residues. In DNA form, the CDR3 reads TGTGCCAGCAGCCCGGACTATCACACTGAAGCTTTCTTT. This sequence encodes CASSPDYHTEAFF.

This clonotype was seen more than once but under ten times. The CDR3: CASTDRAINEKLFF. The CDR3, as DNA: TGTGCCAGCACAGACAGGGCCATTAATGAAAAACTGTTTTTT. The V and J genes are TRBV6-1 and TRBJ1-4; 7 nucleotides agree with TRBD1. Germline-derived CDR1 and CDR2 are MNHNS and SASEGT. V lost 7 bases and J lost 4; bases outside the gene matches: 6. The CDR3 is 14 amino acids.

This clonotype has a handful of counts. The rearrangement links TRBV12-3 or TRBV12-4 to TRBJ2-1; D is ambiguous. This CDR3 region has 10 residues. The V and J ends lost 4 bases and 7 bases respectively, with 2 bases between them. The CDR3 sequence: CASSWNEQFF. CDR3 nucleotides: TGTGCCAGCAGTTGGAATGAGCAGTTCTTC.

This clonotype appeared many times. This chain connects TRBV2 to TRBJ1-4; D unresolved. Germline V CDR1 and CDR2: SNHLY, FYNNEI. The germline V and J ends were trimmed by 7 bases and 10 bases, with 10 bases remaining between them. This CDR3 is built from 11 residues. The CDR3: CASKLSGKLFF. CDR3 coding DNA: TGTGCCAGCAAACTCTCCGGAAAACTGTTTTTT.

The chain recombines TRBV11-1 with TRBJ1-1; TRBD1 might be the D (6 bases). Trimming cost V 6 bases and J 1 base, with 12 bases left between them. CDR1 is SGHAT, CDR2 FQDESV, per germline (reference sequence). This CDR3 contains 14 residues. The CDR3 nucleotides are TGTGCCAGCAGGTCGACAGGCTCGAACACTGAAGCTTTCTTT. Amino acids: CASRSTGSNTEAFF.

In its sample, this clonotype was seen many times. The chain has TRBV5-1 and TRBJ1-5; D call uncertain. Trimming removed 0 bases at V and 6 bases at J, with 7 bases between. The CDR3 length is 13 residues. Germline V gene data show CDR1 as SGHRS and CDR2 as YFSETQ. Here the CDR3 DNA reads TGCGCCAGCAGCTTGGGACGAGCTCAGCCCCAGCATTTT. Protein product: CASSLGRAQPQHF.

This clonotype was seen only a few times. The CDR3 nucleotides are TGTGCCAGCAGCTTGGCCGGACTAGCGGCCACATGGTACGAGCAGTACTTC. It encodes CASSLAGLAATWYEQYF. The J gene is TRBJ2-7, the V gene TRBV5-6, with TRBD2 identical over 10 bases. The CDR3 totals 17 residues. The trim removed 0 bases at V and 4 bases at J, leaving 10 bases unmatched. Germline V CDR1 and CDR2: SGHDT, YYEEEE.

This clonotype was counted at least ten times. The chain joins TRBV29-1 to TRBJ2-3, with TRBD2 as a possible D gene (6 bases). V dropped 5 bases and J dropped 0 bases, with 12 bases sitting between them. Germline lookup yields CDR1 SQVTM and CDR2 ANQGSEA. The CDR3 has 14 amino acids. The CDR3: CSVSRRESTDTQYF. DNA of the CDR3: TGCAGCGTTTCCAGGAGGGAGAGCACAGATACGCAGTATTTT.

This clonotype was found many times. The chain carries TRBV6-2 or TRBV6-3 and TRBJ1-1; 8 bases line up with TRBD1. Germline trimming cut 6 bases from V and 4 bases from J; bases unmatched to any gene: 10. The CDR3 extends over 15 amino acids. Per the germline V gene, CDR1 is MNHEY and CDR2 is SVGEGT. CDR3 residues: CASSPLTGERTEAFF. For the CDR3, the DNA is TGTGCCAGCAGCCCACTGACAGGGGAGCGCACTGAAGCTTTCTTT.

This clonotype was seen repeatedly, ten times or more. The rearrangement uses TRBV4-1 and TRBJ1-5; 10 bases are a match to TRBD1. The CDR3 is 14 amino acids. The junction had 1 base not matched to a gene; V was cut back by 3 bases and J by 5 bases. CDR1 MGHRA and CDR2 YSYEKL come from the germline V gene. The CDR3 nucleotides read TGCGCCAGCAGCCAGGGACAGGGGTATCAGCCCCAGCATTTT. It yields the protein CASSQGQGYQPQHF.

Ten or more counts support this clonotype. J is TRBJ2-5 and V is TRBV28; the match to TRBD1 covers 7 bases. CDR3 length: 15 residues. Germline V gene sequence: CDR1 MDHEN, CDR2 SYDVKM. The V gene end was trimmed by 3 bases and the J gene end by 2 bases; junction bases not matched to a gene: 6. CDR3 sequence reads: CASSLSGTAQETQYF. CDR3 bases: TGTGCCAGCAGTTTGTCCGGGACAGCGCAAGAGACCCAGTACTTC.

In its sample, this clonotype was seen a few times. The chain is built from TRBV6-1 and TRBJ1-5, with D maybe TRBD1 (5 bases). The V end was cut by 1 base, the J end by 4 bases, with 17 bases between. The CDR3 length is 17 residues. Germline CDR1 and CDR2: MNHNS and SASEGT. The CDR3 DNA sequence: TGTGCCAGCAGTGAAGGACTTCTCCGACAGCTTAATCAGCCCCAGCATTTT. Its protein is CASSEGLLRQLNQPQHF.

There are many counts of this clonotype. The gene calls are TRBV27 and TRBJ2-3; D not resolved. Trimming removed 5 bases from V and 2 bases from J, with 11 bases in between. CDR3 length equals 14 residues. CDR1 and CDR2 (germline): MNHEY, SMNVEV (reference sequence). The CDR3 spells CASSPWRATDTQYF. For the CDR3, the DNA is TGTGCCAGCAGTCCGTGGAGAGCCACAGATACGCAGTATTTT.

This clonotype was counted many times. CDR3 sequence: CASSVGGTTSDEQYF. The CDR3 bases are TGTGCCAGCAGCGTGGGCGGGACAACTAGCGACGAGCAGTACTTC. This rearrangement joins TRBV9 to TRBJ2-7; tentative D call: TRBD2 (7 bases). V was pared by 2 bases and J by 5 bases, with 17 bases between. The germline V gene has CDR1 SGDLS and CDR2 YYNGEE. This CDR3 spans 15 amino acids.

The rearrangement uses TRBV5-6 and TRBJ2-4; 9 positions agree with TRBD1. Unmatched junction bases numbered 1, after V lost 2 bases and J lost 1 base. CDR1 is SGHDT, CDR2 YYEEEE, per germline. The CDR3 is made up of 15 amino acids. CDR3 nucleotides: TGTGCCAGCAGCTTCGGACAGGGGGCCAAAAACATTCAGTACTTC. This gives the protein CASSFGQGAKNIQYF.

V usage is TRBV6-1 and J usage is TRBJ1-1, with 7 bases matching TRBD1. Germline loops: CDR1 MNHNS, CDR2 SASEGT. This CDR3 contains 13 residues. The V gene end was trimmed by 7 bases and the J gene end by 11 bases; junction bases not matched to a gene: 13. For the CDR3, the DNA is TGTGCCAGCATGAAGGGGGCGGGAGGTCAGGCTTTCTTT. Translation gives CASMKGAGGQAFF.